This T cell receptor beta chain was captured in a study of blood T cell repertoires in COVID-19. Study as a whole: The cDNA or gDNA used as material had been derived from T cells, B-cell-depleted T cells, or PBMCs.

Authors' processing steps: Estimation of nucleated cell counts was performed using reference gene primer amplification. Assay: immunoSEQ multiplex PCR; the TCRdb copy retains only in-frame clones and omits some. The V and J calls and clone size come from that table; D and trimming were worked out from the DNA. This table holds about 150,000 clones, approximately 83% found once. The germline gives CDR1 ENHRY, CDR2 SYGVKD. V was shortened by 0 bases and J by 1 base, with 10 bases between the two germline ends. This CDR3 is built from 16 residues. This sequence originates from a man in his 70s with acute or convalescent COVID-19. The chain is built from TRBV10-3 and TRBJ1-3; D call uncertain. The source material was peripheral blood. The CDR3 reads CAISESAVQSGNTIYF. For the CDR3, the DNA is TGTGCCATCAGTGAGTCGGCTGTCCAGTCTGGAAACACCATATATTTT.